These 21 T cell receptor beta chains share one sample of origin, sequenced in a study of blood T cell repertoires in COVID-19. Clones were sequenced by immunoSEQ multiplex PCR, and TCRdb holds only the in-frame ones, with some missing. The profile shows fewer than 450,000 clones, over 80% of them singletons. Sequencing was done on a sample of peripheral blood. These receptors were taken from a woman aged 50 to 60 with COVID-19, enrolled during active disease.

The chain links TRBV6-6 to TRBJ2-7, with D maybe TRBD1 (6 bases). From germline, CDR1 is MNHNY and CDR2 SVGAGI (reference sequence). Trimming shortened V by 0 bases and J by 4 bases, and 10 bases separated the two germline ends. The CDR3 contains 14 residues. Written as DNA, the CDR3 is TGTGCCAGCAGTTACTCGATACAGGGTTACGAGCAGTACTTC. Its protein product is CASSYSIQGYEQYF.

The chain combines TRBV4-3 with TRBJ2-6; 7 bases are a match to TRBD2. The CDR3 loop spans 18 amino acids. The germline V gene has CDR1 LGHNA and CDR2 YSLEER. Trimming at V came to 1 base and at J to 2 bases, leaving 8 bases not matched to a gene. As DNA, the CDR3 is TGCGCCAGCAGCCAAGTCGGGGAGGGATCAGCTGGGGCCAACGTCCTGACTTTC. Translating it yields CASSQVGEGSAGANVLTF.

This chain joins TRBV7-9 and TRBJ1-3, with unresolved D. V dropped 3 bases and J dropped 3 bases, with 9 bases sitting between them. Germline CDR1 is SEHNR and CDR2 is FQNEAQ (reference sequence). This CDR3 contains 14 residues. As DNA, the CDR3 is TGTGCCAGCAGCTTCTGGGCCCTTGGAAACACCATATATTTT. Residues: CASSFWALGNTIYF.

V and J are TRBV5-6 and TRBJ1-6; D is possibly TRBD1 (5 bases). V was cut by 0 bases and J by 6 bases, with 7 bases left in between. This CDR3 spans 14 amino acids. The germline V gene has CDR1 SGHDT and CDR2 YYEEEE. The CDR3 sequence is CASSLGGVNSPLHF. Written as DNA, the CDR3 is TGTGCCAGCAGCTTGGGGGGGGTTAATTCACCCCTCCACTTT.

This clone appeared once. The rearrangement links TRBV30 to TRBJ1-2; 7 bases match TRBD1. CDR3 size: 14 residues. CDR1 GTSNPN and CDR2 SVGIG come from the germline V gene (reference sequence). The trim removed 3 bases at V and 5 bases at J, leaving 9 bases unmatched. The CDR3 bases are TGTGCCTGGAGAGTGAAGGGGGCCGGGTATGGCTACACCTTC. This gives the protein CAWRVKGAGYGYTF.

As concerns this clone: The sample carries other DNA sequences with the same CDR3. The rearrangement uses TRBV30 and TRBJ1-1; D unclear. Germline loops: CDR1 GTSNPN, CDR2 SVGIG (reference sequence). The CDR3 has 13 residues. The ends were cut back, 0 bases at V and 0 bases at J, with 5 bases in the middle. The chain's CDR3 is CAWSVGVNTEAFF. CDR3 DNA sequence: TGTGCCTGGAGTGTAGGAGTGAACACTGAAGCTTTCTTT.

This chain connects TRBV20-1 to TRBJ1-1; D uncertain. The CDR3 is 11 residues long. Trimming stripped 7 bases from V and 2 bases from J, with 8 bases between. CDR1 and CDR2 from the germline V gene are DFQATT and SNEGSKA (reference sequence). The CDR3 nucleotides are TGCAGTGTCTCGACAAACACTGAAGCTTTCTTT. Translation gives CSVSTNTEAFF.

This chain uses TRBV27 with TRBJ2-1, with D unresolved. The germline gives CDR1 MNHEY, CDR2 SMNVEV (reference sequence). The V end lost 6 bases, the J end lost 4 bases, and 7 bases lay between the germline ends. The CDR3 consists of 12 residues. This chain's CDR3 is CASRTAYNEQFF. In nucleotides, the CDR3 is TGTGCCAGCAGAACCGCGTACAATGAGCAGTTCTTC.

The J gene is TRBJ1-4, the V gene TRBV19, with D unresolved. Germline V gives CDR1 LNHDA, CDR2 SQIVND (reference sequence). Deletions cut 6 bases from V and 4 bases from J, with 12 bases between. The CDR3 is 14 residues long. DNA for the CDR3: TGTGCCAGTAGCTCGCGGCCGGGTAATGAAAAACTGTTTTTT. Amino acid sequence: CASSSRPGNEKLFF.

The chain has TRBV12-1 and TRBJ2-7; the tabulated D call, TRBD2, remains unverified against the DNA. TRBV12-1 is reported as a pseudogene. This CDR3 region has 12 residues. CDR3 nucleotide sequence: TGTGCCAGCAGCTTGGGAAGCGGGGTGCAGTACTTC. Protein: CASSLGSGVQYF.

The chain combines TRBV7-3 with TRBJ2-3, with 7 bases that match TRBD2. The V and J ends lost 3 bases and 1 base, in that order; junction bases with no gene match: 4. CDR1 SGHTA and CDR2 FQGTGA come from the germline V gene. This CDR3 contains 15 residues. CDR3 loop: CASSFLAARTDTQYF. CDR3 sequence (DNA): TGTGCCAGCAGCTTTCTAGCGGCACGCACAGATACGCAGTATTTT.

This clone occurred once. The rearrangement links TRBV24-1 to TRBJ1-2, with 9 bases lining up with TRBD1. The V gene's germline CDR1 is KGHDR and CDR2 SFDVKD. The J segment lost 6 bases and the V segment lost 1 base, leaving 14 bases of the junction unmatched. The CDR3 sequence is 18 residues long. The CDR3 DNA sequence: TGTGCCACCAGTGATTTCCAAACCGGGACAGGGTGTTGTAATGGCTACACCTTC. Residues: CATSDFQTGTGCCNGYTF.

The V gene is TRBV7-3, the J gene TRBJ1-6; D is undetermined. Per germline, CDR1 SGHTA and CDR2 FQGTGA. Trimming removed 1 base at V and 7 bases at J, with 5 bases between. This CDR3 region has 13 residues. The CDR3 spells CASSLNLNSPLHF. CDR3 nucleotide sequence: TGTGCCAGCAGCTTAAATTTAAATTCACCCCTCCACTTT.

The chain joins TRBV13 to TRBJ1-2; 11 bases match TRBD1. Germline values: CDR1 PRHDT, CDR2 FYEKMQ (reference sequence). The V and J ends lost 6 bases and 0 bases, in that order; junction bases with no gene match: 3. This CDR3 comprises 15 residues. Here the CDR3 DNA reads TGTGCCAGCAGGGACAGGGGGCACGCTAACTATGGCTACACCTTC. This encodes CASRDRGHANYGYTF.

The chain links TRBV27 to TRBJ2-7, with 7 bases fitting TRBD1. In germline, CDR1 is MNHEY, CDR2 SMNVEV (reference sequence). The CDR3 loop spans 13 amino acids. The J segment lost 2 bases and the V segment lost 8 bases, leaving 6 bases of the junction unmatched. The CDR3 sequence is CASALTGAYEQYF. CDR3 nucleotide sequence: TGTGCCAGCGCACTAACAGGGGCCTACGAGCAGTACTTC.

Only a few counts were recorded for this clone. The CDR3 here is CASSEERDRSQHF. The CDR3 bases are TGTGCCAGCAGTGAAGAAAGGGACAGGTCCCAGCATTTT. The chain joins TRBV6-1 to TRBJ1-5; 8 bases align to TRBD1. The CDR3 extends over 13 amino acids. V was pared by 1 base and J by 11 bases, with 4 bases of the junction left unmatched. Germline V gene data show CDR1 as MNHNS and CDR2 as SASEGT.

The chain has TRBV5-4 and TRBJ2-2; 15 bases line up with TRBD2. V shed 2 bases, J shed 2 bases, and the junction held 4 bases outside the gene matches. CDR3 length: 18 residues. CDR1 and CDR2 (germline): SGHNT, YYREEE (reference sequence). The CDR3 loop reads CASSFGLAGGSNTGELFF. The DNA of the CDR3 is TGTGCCAGCAGCTTCGGACTAGCGGGAGGGTCCAACACCGGGGAGCTGTTTTTT. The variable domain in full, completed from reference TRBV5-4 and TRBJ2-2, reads ETGVTQSPTHLIKTRGQQVTLRCSSQSGHNTVSWYQQALGQGPQFIFQYYREEENGRGNFPPRFSGLQFPNYSSELNVNALELDDSALYLCASSFGLAGGSNTGELFFGEGSRLTVL.

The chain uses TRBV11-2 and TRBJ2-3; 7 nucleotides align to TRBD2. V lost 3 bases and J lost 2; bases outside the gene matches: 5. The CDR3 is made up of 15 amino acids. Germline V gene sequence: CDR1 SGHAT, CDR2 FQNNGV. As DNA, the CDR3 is TGTGCCAGCAGCTTTATGGGAGGGTCCACAGATACGCAGTATTTT. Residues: CASSFMGGSTDTQYF. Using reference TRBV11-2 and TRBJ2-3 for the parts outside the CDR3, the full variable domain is EAGVAQSPRYKIIEKRQSVAFWCNPISGHATLYWYQQILGQGPKLLIQFQNNGVVDDSQLPKDRFSAERLKGVDSTLKIQPAKLEDSAVYLCASSFMGGSTDTQYFGPGTRLTVL.

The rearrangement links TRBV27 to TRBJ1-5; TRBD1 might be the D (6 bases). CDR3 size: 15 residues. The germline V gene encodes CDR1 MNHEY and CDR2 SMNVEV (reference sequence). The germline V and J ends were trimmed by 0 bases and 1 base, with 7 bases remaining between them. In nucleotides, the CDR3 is TGTGCCAGCAGTTTATCGAGGGGGAGCAATCAGCCCCAGCATTTT. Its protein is CASSLSRGSNQPQHF.

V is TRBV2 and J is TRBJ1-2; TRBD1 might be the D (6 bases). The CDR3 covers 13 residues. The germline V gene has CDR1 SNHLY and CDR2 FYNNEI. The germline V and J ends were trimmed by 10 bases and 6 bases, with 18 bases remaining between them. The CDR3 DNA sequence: TGTGCCACCGAGACTGGACAGTCAGATGGCTACACCTTC. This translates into CATETGQSDGYTF.

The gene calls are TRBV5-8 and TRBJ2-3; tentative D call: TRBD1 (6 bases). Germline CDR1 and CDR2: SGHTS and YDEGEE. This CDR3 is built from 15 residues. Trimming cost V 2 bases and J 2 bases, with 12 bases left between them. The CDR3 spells CASSFEQGNTDTQYF. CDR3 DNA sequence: TGTGCCAGCAGCTTCGAGCAGGGGAACACAGATACGCAGTATTTT.